These 7 T cell receptor beta chains share one sample of origin, sequenced in a study of T cells after yellow fever vaccination. TCRdb re-called the 5' RACE reads through MiXCR, storing one row per CDR3 protein. Of around 250,000 distinct CDR3 sequences listed, 6% to 7.5% are singletons. Here the sequenced sample was CD4+ T cells sorted from PBMCs, taken 15 days after the yellow fever booster vaccination. The receptors derive from a man aged 25 to 45 who received the YFV17D yellow fever vaccine.

This clonotype was seen a few times. This chain connects TRBV10-3 to TRBJ2-1, with 7 bases fitting TRBD1. Germline V gene sequence: CDR1 ENHRY, CDR2 SYGVKD. The junction had 7 bases not matched to a gene; V was cut back by 6 bases and J by 8 bases. The CDR3 is made up of 13 amino acids. The CDR3, as DNA: TGTGCCATCAGGGAGACAGGGCAGGATGAGCAGTTCTTC. Residues: CAIRETGQDEQFF.

The chain employs TRBV4-2 and TRBJ2-5; 12 positions agree with TRBD2. Per the germline V gene, CDR1 is LGHNA and CDR2 is YNFKEQ. The ends lost 4 bases at V and 4 bases at J; junction bases unmatched: 7. CDR3 length equals 16 residues. The CDR3 sequence is CASSPTSGRTPETQYF. The CDR3 DNA is TGTGCCAGCAGCCCCACTAGCGGGAGGACCCCAGAGACCCAGTACTTC.

V usage is TRBV9 and J usage is TRBJ2-3, with 9 bases matching TRBD2. Germline V gene lookup returns CDR1 SGDLS and CDR2 YYNGEE. The CDR3 contains 17 residues. V dropped 5 bases and J dropped 0; count of bases not matched to a gene: 10. The CDR3 loop is CASSGPSGTLSTDTQYF. DNA for the CDR3: TGTGCCAGCAGTGGGCCTAGCGGGACCCTAAGCACAGATACGCAGTATTTT.

This clonotype was seen many times. The rearrangement joins TRBV5-1 to TRBJ2-5, with 10 positions matching TRBD2. CDR3 length: 13 residues. Germline CDR1 and CDR2: SGHRS and YFSETQ. V was pared by 4 bases and J by 5 bases, with 2 bases of the junction left unmatched. CDR3 loop: CASSGGLAETQYF. The CDR3 nucleotides read TGCGCCAGCAGCGGGGGACTAGCGGAGACCCAGTACTTC. Variable domain in full (rest from reference TRBV5-1 and TRBJ2-5): KAGVTQTPRYLIKTRGQQVTLSCSPISGHRSVSWYQQTPGQGLQFLFEYFSETQRNKGNFPGRFSGRQFSNSRSEMNVSTLELGDSALYLCASSGGLAETQYFGPGTRLLVL.

This clonotype was seen only a few times. This sequence joins TRBV11-3 and TRBJ2-1, with a tentative D call TRBD1 (6 bases). The CDR3 is 15 residues long. The germline V gene has CDR1 SGHNT and CDR2 YENEEA. Trimming removed 5 bases from V and 1 base from J, with 12 bases in between. CDR3 bases: TGTGCCAGCAGCCCCGGACAGCTATCCTACAATGAGCAGTTCTTC. Its translation is CASSPGQLSYNEQFF.

This chain links TRBV7-2 with TRBJ2-1; 9 positions agree with TRBD2. Germline assignment: CDR1 SGHTA and CDR2 FQGNSA. The CDR3 is 15 amino acids. V shed 1 base and J 7 bases; nucleotides not matched to a gene: 5. CDR3 sequence (DNA): TGTGCCAGCAGCTTAGTAAATAGCGGGGGTAATGAGCAGTTCTTC. It encodes CASSLVNSGGNEQFF.

The rearrangement uses TRBV24-1 and TRBJ2-3; maybe TRBD2 (7 bases). There are 15 residues in the CDR3. V was shortened by 3 bases and J by 4 bases, with 13 bases between the two germline ends. CDR1 and CDR2 from the germline V gene are KGHDR and SFDVKD. The CDR3 DNA follows: TGTGCCACCAGTGATCCCGGCGGGGGCGCAGATACGCAGTATTTT. Amino acid sequence: CATSDPGGGADTQYF.